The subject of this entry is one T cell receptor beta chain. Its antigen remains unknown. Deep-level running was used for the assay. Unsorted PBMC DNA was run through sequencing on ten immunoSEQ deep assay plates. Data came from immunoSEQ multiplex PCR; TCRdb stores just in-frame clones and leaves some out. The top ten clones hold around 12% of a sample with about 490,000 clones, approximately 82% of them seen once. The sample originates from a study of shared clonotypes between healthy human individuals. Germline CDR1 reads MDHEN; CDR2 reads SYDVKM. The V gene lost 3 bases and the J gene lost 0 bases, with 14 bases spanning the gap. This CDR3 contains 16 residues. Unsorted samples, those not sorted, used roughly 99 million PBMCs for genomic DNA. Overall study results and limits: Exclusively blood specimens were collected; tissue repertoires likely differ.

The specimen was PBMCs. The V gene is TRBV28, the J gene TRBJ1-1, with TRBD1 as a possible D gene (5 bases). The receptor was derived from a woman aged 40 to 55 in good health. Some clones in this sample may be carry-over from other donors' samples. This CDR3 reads CASSFGSGRLNTEAFF. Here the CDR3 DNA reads TGTGCCAGCAGTTTTGGTTCGGGACGATTGAACACTGAAGCTTTCTTT.